What follows are 9 T cell receptor beta chains derived from one specimen sequenced in a study of blood T cell repertoires in COVID-19. Clones were sequenced by immunoSEQ multiplex PCR, and TCRdb holds only the in-frame ones, with some missing. In the table there are about 50,000 clones, more than 75% of which are singletons. Sequenced sample: peripheral blood. Receptors were obtained from a woman over 75 with COVID-19, enrolled during active disease.

This clone was picked up a small number of times. The chain employs TRBV24-1 and TRBJ2-1, with 8 bases aligning to TRBD1. Germline CDR1 and CDR2: KGHDR and SFDVKD. The trim removed 8 bases at V and 15 bases at J, leaving 14 bases unmatched. The CDR3 runs 13 residues. CDR3 nucleotide sequence: TGTGCCACCATAAGCAGGGGGCGGCTCTGGAGGTTCTTC. Its translation: CATISRGRLWRFF.

The V gene is TRBV6-1, the J gene TRBJ1-1, with D uncertain. CDR1 is MNHNS and CDR2 is SASEGT in the germline V gene. This CDR3 region has 13 residues. Trimming pared 1 base from V and 4 bases from J, leaving 7 bases between. As DNA, the CDR3 is TGTGCCAGCAGTGAAGGAAGAGTCACTGAAGCTTTCTTT. Its protein product is CASSEGRVTEAFF.

This chain joins TRBV15 and TRBJ1-2, with D possibly TRBD1 on 6 matching bases. Germline values: CDR1 LNHNV, CDR2 YYDKDF (reference sequence). Trimming took off 6 bases at V and 0 bases at J, with 14 bases between the two ends. The CDR3 is 15 residues long. The CDR3 is CATRRTVSTNYGYTF. Here the CDR3 DNA reads TGTGCCACCAGACGGACAGTTTCCACTAACTATGGCTACACCTTC.

The chain is built from TRBV28 and TRBJ1-2, with D perhaps matching TRBD1 (6 bases). CDR3 length equals 14 residues. V dropped 3 bases and J dropped 5 bases, with 13 bases sitting between them. Looked up from germline, CDR1 is MDHEN and CDR2 is SYDVKM. The CDR3 loop is CASSFVRGRYGYTF. DNA for the CDR3: TGTGCCAGCAGTTTTGTCAGGGGTCGGTATGGCTACACCTTC.

The rearrangement uses TRBV10-3 and TRBJ2-3; D is perhaps TRBD2 (5 bases). The germline CDR1 and CDR2 sequences are ENHRY and SYGVKD. This CDR3 is 16 amino acids long. The ends were cut back, 1 base at V and 1 base at J, with 12 bases in the middle. The chain's CDR3 is CAISEWSSPGTDTQYF. The CDR3 DNA reads TGTGCCATCAGTGAGTGGTCTAGCCCCGGCACAGATACGCAGTATTTT.

The chain employs TRBV28 and TRBJ1-1; 7 bases match TRBD1. CDR3 length: 11 amino acids. V gave up 5 bases and J gave up 10 bases; unmatched junction bases: 4. The germline CDR1 and CDR2 sequences are MDHEN and SYDVKM. The CDR3 DNA sequence: TGTGCCAGCAGTGCCGACAGGGTAGCTTTCTTT. This translates into CASSADRVAFF.

The chain recombines TRBV25-1 with TRBJ1-1, with 8 bases identical to TRBD1. Germline V CDR1 and CDR2: MGHDK, SYGVNS. This CDR3 spans 15 amino acids. With 0 bases clipped from V and 7 bases from J, the junction kept 7 bases outside the gene matches. CDR3 nucleotide sequence: TGTGCCAGCAGTGAATACCCCGACAGGGGCCGTGAAGCTTTCTTT. Translation: CASSEYPDRGREAFF.

The V and J genes are TRBV28 and TRBJ1-1; possible D gene TRBD1, 5 bases. V was pared by 6 bases and J by 6 bases, with 23 bases between. CDR1 is MDHEN, CDR2 SYDVKM, per germline. The CDR3 covers 16 residues. CDR3 protein: CASRLGRGRVSAEAFF. DNA of the CDR3: TGTGCCAGCAGGTTGGGGCGGGGCAGGGTGAGCGCTGAAGCTTTCTTT.

This chain links TRBV29-1 with TRBJ2-2, with a weak D call TRBD2 (5 bases). This CDR3 is 14 amino acids long. Germline CDR1 is SQVTM and CDR2 is ANQGSEA. V gave up 6 bases and J gave up 2 bases, with 13 bases separating them. In DNA, the CDR3 is TGCAGCGTCCATAGGACGGGAAACACCGGGGAGCTGTTTTTT. It translates to CSVHRTGNTGELFF.